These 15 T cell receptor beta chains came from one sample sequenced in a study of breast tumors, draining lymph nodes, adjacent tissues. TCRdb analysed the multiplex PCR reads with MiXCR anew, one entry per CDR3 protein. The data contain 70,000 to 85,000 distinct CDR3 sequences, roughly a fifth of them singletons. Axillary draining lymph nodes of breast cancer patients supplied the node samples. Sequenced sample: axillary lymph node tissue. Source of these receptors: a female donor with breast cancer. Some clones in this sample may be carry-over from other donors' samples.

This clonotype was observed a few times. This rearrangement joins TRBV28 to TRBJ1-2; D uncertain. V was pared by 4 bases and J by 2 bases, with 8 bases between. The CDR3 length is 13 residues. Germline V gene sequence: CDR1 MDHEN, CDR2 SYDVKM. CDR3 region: CASSWSVNYGYTF. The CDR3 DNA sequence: TGTGCCAGCAGTTGGTCCGTCAACTATGGCTACACCTTC.

The CDR3 protein is CASNFGLAGGNYEQYF. The DNA for the CDR3 is TGTGCCAGCAATTTCGGACTAGCGGGAGGAAACTACGAGCAGTACTTC. The gene calls are TRBV2 and TRBJ2-7; the match to TRBD2 covers 14 bases. V lost 7 bases to trimming and J lost 3 bases; unmatched junction nucleotides: 8. CDR3 length: 16 residues. Per germline, CDR1 SNHLY and CDR2 FYNNEI.

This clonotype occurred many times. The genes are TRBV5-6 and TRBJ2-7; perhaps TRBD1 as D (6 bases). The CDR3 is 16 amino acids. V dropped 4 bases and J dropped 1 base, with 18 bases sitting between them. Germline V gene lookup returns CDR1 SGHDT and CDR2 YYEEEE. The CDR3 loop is CASSAPDSARSYEQYF. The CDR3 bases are TGTGCCAGCAGCGCCCCGGACAGCGCCCGTTCCTACGAGCAGTACTTC.

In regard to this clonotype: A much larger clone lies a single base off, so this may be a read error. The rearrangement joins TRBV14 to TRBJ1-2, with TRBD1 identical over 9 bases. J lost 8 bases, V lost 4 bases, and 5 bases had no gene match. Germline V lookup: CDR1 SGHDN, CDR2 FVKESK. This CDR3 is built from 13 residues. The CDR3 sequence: CASSLGTGCGYTF. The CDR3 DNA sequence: TGTGCCAGCAGCCTCGGGACAGGGTGCGGCTACACCTTC.

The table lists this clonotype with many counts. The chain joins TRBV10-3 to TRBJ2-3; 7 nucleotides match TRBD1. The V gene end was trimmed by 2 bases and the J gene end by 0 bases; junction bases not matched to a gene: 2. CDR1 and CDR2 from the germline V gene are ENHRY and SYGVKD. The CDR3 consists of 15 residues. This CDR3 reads CAISENRGSTDTQYF. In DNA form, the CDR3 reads TGTGCCATCAGTGAGAACAGGGGTAGCACAGATACGCAGTATTTT.

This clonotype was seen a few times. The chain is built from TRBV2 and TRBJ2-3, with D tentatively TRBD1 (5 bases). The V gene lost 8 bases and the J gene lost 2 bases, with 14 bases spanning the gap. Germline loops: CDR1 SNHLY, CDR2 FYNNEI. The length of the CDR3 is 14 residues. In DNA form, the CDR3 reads TGTGCCAGCGGCAGACAGATATTCACAGATACGCAGTATTTT. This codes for CASGRQIFTDTQYF.

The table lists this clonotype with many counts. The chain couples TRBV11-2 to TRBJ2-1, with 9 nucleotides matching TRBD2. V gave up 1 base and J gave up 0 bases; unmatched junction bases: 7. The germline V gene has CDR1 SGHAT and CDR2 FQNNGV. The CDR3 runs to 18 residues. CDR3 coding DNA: TGTGCCAGCAGCTTAGGGACTAGCGCCATAAGCTCCTACAATGAGCAGTTCTTC. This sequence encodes CASSLGTSAISSYNEQFF. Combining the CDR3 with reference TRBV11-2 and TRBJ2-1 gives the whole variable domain EAGVAQSPRYKIIEKRQSVAFWCNPISGHATLYWYQQILGQGPKLLIQFQNNGVVDDSQLPKDRFSAERLKGVDSTLKIQPAKLEDSAVYLCASSLGTSAISSYNEQFFGPGTRLTVL.

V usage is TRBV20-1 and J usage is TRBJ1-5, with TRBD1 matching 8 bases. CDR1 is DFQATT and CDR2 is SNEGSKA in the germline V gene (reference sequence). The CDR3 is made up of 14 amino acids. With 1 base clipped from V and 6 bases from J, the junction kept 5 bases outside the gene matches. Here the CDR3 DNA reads TGCAGTGCTAGAGTTTTCAGGGGGCTTCAGCCCCAGCATTTT. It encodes CSARVFRGLQPQHF.

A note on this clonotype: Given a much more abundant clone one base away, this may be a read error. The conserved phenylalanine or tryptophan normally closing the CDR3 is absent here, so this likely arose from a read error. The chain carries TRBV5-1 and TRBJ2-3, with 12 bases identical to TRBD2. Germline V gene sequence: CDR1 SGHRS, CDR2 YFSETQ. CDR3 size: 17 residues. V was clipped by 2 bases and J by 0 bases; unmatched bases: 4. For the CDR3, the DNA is TGCGCCAGCAGCTTCTACGGACTAGCGGGAAGCACAGATACGCAGTATTCT. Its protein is CASSFYGLAGSTDTQYS.

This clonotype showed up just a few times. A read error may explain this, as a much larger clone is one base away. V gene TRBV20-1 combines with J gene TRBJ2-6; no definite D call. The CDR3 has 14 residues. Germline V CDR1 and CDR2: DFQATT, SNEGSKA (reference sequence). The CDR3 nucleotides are TGCGGTGCTAGAGTTAGCTCTGGGGCCAACGTCCTGACTTTC. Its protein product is CGARVSSGANVLTF.

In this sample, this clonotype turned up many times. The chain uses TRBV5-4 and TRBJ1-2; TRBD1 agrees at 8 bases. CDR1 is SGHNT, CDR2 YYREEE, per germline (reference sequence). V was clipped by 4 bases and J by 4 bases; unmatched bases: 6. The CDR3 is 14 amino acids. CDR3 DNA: TGTGCCAGCAGCAAGGACAGGGAAGGCTATGGCTACACCTTC. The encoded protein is CASSKDREGYGYTF.

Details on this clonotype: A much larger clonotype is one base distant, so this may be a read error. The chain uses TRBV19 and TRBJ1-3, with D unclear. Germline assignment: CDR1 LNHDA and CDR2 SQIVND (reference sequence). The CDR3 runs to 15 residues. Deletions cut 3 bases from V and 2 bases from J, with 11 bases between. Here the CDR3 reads CASSITDNPGNTIYF. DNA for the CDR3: TGTGCCAGTAGTATTACAGACAACCCTGGAAACACCATATATTTT.

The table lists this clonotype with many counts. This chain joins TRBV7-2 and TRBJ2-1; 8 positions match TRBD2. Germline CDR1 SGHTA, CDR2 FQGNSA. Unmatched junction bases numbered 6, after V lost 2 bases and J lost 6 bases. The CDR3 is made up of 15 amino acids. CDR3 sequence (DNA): TGTGCCAGCAGCTTAAGAAGCGGGAGCGGCAATGAGCAGTTCTTC. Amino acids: CASSLRSGSGNEQFF.

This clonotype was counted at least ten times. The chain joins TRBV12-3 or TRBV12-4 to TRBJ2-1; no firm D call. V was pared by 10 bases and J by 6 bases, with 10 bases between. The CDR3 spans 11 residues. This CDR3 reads CATSLGNEQFF. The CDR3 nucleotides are TGTGCCACCTCCCTGGGCAATGAGCAGTTCTTC.

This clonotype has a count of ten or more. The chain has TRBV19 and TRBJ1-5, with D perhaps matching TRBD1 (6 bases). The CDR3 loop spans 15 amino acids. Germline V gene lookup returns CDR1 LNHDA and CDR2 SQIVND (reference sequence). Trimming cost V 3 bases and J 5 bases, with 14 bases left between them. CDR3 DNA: TGTGCCAGTAGTATGGCAGGGGCAGGGGATCAGCCCCAGCATTTT. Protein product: CASSMAGAGDQPQHF.